This section outlines one T cell receptor (beta chain) sequence together with its context. Its matching antigen is unknown. This entry is derived from a study of blood T cells in healthy people across ages. Study results and caveats: Nothing was known about donor CMV status, and this possibly confounded expanded clonotype changes. Using unsorted PBMCs precluded a conclusive naive versus antigen-experienced comparison.

Trimming shortened V by 1 base and J by 11 bases, and 17 bases separated the two germline ends. There are 14 residues in the CDR3. Germline-derived CDR1 and CDR2 are MGHRA and YSYEKL. A second PCR of about 7 to 12 cycles used a sample-barcoded 5' primer and a J-beta primer mix. Every sample gave at least 2.5 million paired-end reads containing CDR3. TCRdb called the 5' RACE reads again in MiXCR, with one record for every CDR3 protein. Counted here are about 970,000 distinct CDR3 sequences, about 53% occurring once; the ten biggest clones make up 20% to 25%. This TCR derives from a woman between 55 and 75 years old in good health. The chain couples TRBV4-1 to TRBJ2-5, with D possibly called TRBD1 or TRBD2 (5 bases each). Input material: blood. CDR3: CASSQVRTQGEQYF. The CDR3 bases are TGCGCCAGCAGCCAAGTTAGAACCCAAGGGGAGCAGTACTTC.